This TCR beta chain was found in a study of early T cells in non-severe SARS-CoV-2 infection. TCRdb re-derived calls from the 5' RACE reads in MiXCR, one entry per CDR3 protein. The sample consists of tens of thousands of distinct CDR3 sequences, 8% to 13% of them appearing once. This CDR3 spans 13 amino acids. V was clipped by 7 bases and J by 4 bases, with 13 bases between them. Germline CDR1 reads SGHVS; CDR2 reads FQNEAQ. Sequencing was carried out using whole blood. The source is an adult who was a healthcare worker with PCR-confirmed SARS-CoV-2 infection or an uninfected control (not recorded which). V gene TRBV7-8 combines with J gene TRBJ1-1; no reliable D call. CDR3 bases: TGTGCCAGCACCGTTCTATTGGGCACTGAAGCTTTCTTT. Protein product: CASTVLLGTEAFF.